This is a list of T cell receptor beta chains from one sample in a study of shared clonotypes between healthy human individuals. Here immunoSEQ multiplex PCR was the method, and the copy in TCRdb shows in-frame clones only, minus some. The sample shows approximately 470,000 clones, 60% to 80% of them seen only once. The sequenced material came from PBMCs. Receptors were obtained from a middle-aged woman in good health. Some clones in this sample may be carry-over from other donors' samples. The CDR3 runs from the conserved cysteine through the conserved F or W. Each record gives: D gene, clone size, V gene, J gene, CDR3 protein, CDR3 DNA. The D gene is left open where the match is weak. Size tells how often a clone was seen (once, few, many) or the class of an expanded clone, and some rows leave it out.

d_gene: TRBD2; abundance: -; v_gene: TRBV7-6; j_gene: TRBJ2-7; CDR3aa: CASSPSGTEQYF; CDR3nt: TGTGCCAGCAGCCCTAGCGGGACCGAGCAGTACTTC
d_gene: TRBD1; abundance: -; v_gene: TRBV5-1; j_gene: TRBJ2-1; CDR3aa: CASSLGTGGLSYNEQFF; CDR3nt: TGCGCCAGCAGCTTGGGGACAGGGGGGTTGTCCTACAATGAGCAGTTCTTC
d_gene: TRBD1; abundance: once; v_gene: TRBV5-1; j_gene: TRBJ1-2; CDR3aa: CASSMDRGEYGYTF; CDR3nt: TGCGCCAGCAGCATGGACAGGGGTGAATATGGCTACACCTTC
d_gene: -; abundance: -; v_gene: TRBV7-8; j_gene: TRBJ2-1; CDR3aa: CASGRARTYYNEQFF; CDR3nt: TGTGCCAGCGGGAGAGCGCGAACCTACTACAATGAGCAGTTCTTC
d_gene: -; abundance: -; v_gene: TRBV15; j_gene: TRBJ1-4; CDR3aa: CATSRDKVGSMF; CDR3nt: TGTGCCACCAGCAGAGATAAGGTCGGCTCGATGTTT
d_gene: -; abundance: -; v_gene: TRBV2; j_gene: TRBJ2-7; CDR3aa: CARPTWEQYF; CDR3nt: TGTGCCAGGCCCACTTGGGAGCAGTACTTC
d_gene: -; abundance: -; v_gene: TRBV7-9; j_gene: TRBJ1-1; CDR3aa: CASSFLSQGNTEAFF; CDR3nt: TGTGCCAGCAGCTTTCTCTCACAGGGGAACACTGAAGCTTTCTTT
d_gene: TRBD2; abundance: -; v_gene: TRBV13; j_gene: TRBJ2-7; CDR3aa: CASRKAGGSYEQYF; CDR3nt: TGTGCCAGCAGGAAAGCGGGAGGGTCCTACGAGCAGTACTTC
d_gene: TRBD1; abundance: -; v_gene: TRBV13; j_gene: TRBJ1-4; CDR3aa: CASSLDRGVGKLFF; CDR3nt: TGTGCCAGCAGCCTGGACAGGGGGGTTGGAAAACTGTTTTTT
d_gene: -; abundance: few; v_gene: TRBV2; j_gene: TRBJ2-2; CDR3aa: CASSSQGPTGELFF; CDR3nt: TGTGCCAGCAGTTCACAGGGCCCCACCGGGGAGCTGTTTTTT
d_gene: TRBD1; abundance: -; v_gene: TRBV28; j_gene: TRBJ1-4; CDR3aa: CASRAAGGDREKLFF; CDR3nt: TGTGCCAGCAGAGCAGCAGGGGGCGATCGAGAAAAACTGTTTTTT
d_gene: -; abundance: -; v_gene: TRBV7-3; j_gene: TRBJ2-3; CDR3aa: CASSLDSSTDTQYF; CDR3nt: TGTGCCAGCAGCTTGGATAGCAGCACAGATACGCAGTATTTT
d_gene: TRBD1; abundance: -; v_gene: TRBV11-2; j_gene: TRBJ2-1; CDR3aa: CASSSPGQGFNEQFF; CDR3nt: TGTGCCAGCAGCTCTCCGGGACAGGGGTTCAATGAGCAGTTCTTC
d_gene: TRBD1; abundance: few; v_gene: TRBV5-4; j_gene: TRBJ1-5; CDR3aa: CASSPRQGGYTQPQHF; CDR3nt: TGTGCCAGCAGCCCGAGACAGGGCGGTTATACTCAGCCCCAGCATTTT
d_gene: -; abundance: -; v_gene: TRBV7-9; j_gene: TRBJ2-1; CDR3aa: CASRQDSYGNEQFF; CDR3nt: TGTGCCAGCAGGCAGGACAGTTATGGGAATGAGCAGTTCTTC
d_gene: TRBD2; abundance: -; v_gene: TRBV30; j_gene: TRBJ2-7; CDR3aa: CAWSGTSDAYEQYF; CDR3nt: TGTGCCTGGAGCGGGACTAGCGACGCCTACGAGCAGTACTTC
d_gene: -; abundance: -; v_gene: TRBV7-8; j_gene: TRBJ1-2; CDR3aa: CASSLREGGYGYTF; CDR3nt: TGTGCCAGCAGCTTAAGAGAAGGGGGCTATGGCTACACCTTC
d_gene: -; abundance: -; v_gene: TRBV4-3; j_gene: TRBJ2-7; CDR3aa: CASSQEAGLLYEQYF; CDR3nt: TGCGCCAGCAGCCAAGAAGCTGGTCTGCTCTACGAGCAGTACTTC
d_gene: TRBD1; abundance: -; v_gene: TRBV18; j_gene: TRBJ2-7; CDR3aa: CASSPSGTGGYEQYF; CDR3nt: TGTGCCAGCTCACCATCCGGGACAGGGGGCTACGAGCAGTACTTC
d_gene: TRBD2; abundance: -; v_gene: TRBV7-9; j_gene: TRBJ2-7; CDR3aa: CASRPGGYHEQYF; CDR3nt: TGTGCCAGCAGACCCGGGGGGTATCACGAGCAGTACTTC
d_gene: -; abundance: -; v_gene: TRBV28; j_gene: TRBJ1-3; CDR3aa: CASSSPRGSSGNTIYF; CDR3nt: TGTGCCAGCAGTTCCCCGAGGGGGAGCTCTGGAAACACCATATATTTT
d_gene: TRBD1; abundance: -; v_gene: TRBV7-3; j_gene: TRBJ1-1; CDR3aa: CASGRTGGSEAFF; CDR3nt: TGTGCCAGCGGCCGGACAGGGGGTAGCGAAGCTTTCTTT
d_gene: -; abundance: many; v_gene: TRBV7-2; j_gene: TRBJ2-2; CDR3aa: CASKGSNTGELFF; CDR3nt: TGTGCCAGCAAAGGGTCGAACACCGGGGAGCTGTTTTTT
d_gene: -; abundance: -; v_gene: TRBV28; j_gene: TRBJ2-3; CDR3aa: CASTPSGTDTQYF; CDR3nt: TGTGCCAGCACCCCCAGTGGGACAGATACGCAGTATTTT
d_gene: TRBD2; abundance: -; v_gene: TRBV27; j_gene: TRBJ2-7; CDR3aa: CASSSPLAGVGEQYF; CDR3nt: TGTGCCAGCAGTTCACCACTAGCGGGAGTGGGTGAGCAGTACTTC
d_gene: -; abundance: -; v_gene: TRBV10-3; j_gene: TRBJ2-3; CDR3aa: CAISEEANTDTQYF; CDR3nt: TGTGCCATCAGTGAAGAGGCAAACACAGATACGCAGTATTTT
d_gene: -; abundance: -; v_gene: TRBV6-6; j_gene: TRBJ1-2; CDR3aa: CASSYLQVSNYGYTF; CDR3nt: TGTGCCAGCAGTTACCTCCAGGTCTCTAACTATGGCTACACCTTC
d_gene: -; abundance: -; v_gene: TRBV5-4; j_gene: TRBJ1-2; CDR3aa: CASSRTESNYGYTF; CDR3nt: TGTGCCAGCAGCCGGACAGAATCTAACTATGGCTACACCTTC
d_gene: -; abundance: -; v_gene: TRBV27; j_gene: TRBJ2-7; CDR3aa: CASSLRANVHEQYF; CDR3nt: TGTGCCAGCAGTTTAAGGGCCAACGTCCACGAGCAGTACTTC
d_gene: -; abundance: -; v_gene: TRBV27; j_gene: TRBJ1-2; CDR3aa: CASSRHHGGLVYGYTF; CDR3nt: TGTGCCAGCAGTCGACATCACGGGGGGCTGGTCTATGGCTACACCTTC
d_gene: -; abundance: few; v_gene: TRBV30; j_gene: TRBJ1-2; CDR3aa: CAWTPEAVPKNYGYTF; CDR3nt: TGTGCCTGGACCCCCGAGGCAGTCCCGAAGAACTATGGCTACACCTTC
d_gene: -; abundance: few; v_gene: TRBV9; j_gene: TRBJ2-2; CDR3aa: CASSVGLHNTGELFF; CDR3nt: TGTGCCAGCAGCGTAGGGCTGCACAACACCGGGGAGCTGTTTTTT
d_gene: -; abundance: many; v_gene: TRBV5-1; j_gene: TRBJ2-7; CDR3aa: CASSLGGSGYEQYF; CDR3nt: TGCGCCAGCAGCTTGGGAGGGTCGGGCTACGAGCAGTACTTC
d_gene: TRBD2; abundance: few; v_gene: TRBV11-2; j_gene: TRBJ2-1; CDR3aa: CASSRAGLGYNEQFF; CDR3nt: TGTGCCAGCAGCCGAGCGGGATTGGGATACAATGAGCAGTTCTTC
d_gene: TRBD2; abundance: -; v_gene: TRBV19; j_gene: TRBJ2-5; CDR3aa: CASGRGGEETQYF; CDR3nt: TGTGCCAGTGGACGGGGGGGCGAAGAGACCCAGTACTTC
d_gene: TRBD1; abundance: -; v_gene: TRBV7-9; j_gene: TRBJ2-7; CDR3aa: CASSRTGSSYEQYF; CDR3nt: TGTGCCAGCAGTCGGACAGGGAGCTCCTACGAGCAGTACTTC
d_gene: TRBD1; abundance: -; v_gene: TRBV30; j_gene: TRBJ1-1; CDR3aa: CAWSVSGGTEAFF; CDR3nt: TGTGCCTGGAGTGTTTCAGGGGGCACTGAAGCTTTCTTT
d_gene: -; abundance: -; v_gene: TRBV4-3; j_gene: TRBJ2-3; CDR3aa: CASSQLTGDTQYF; CDR3nt: TGCGCCAGCAGCCAACTCACAGGCGATACGCAGTATTTT
d_gene: TRBD2; abundance: -; v_gene: TRBV9; j_gene: TRBJ2-1; CDR3aa: CASSGGLAGGSGQFF; CDR3nt: TGTGCCAGCAGCGGCGGACTAGCGGGTGGCAGTGGGCAGTTCTTC
d_gene: -; abundance: -; v_gene: TRBV19; j_gene: TRBJ1-5; CDR3aa: CASSRQGWNTQHF; CDR3nt: TGTGCCAGTAGTAGGCAGGGGTGGAACACCCAGCATTTT
d_gene: -; abundance: -; v_gene: TRBV28; j_gene: TRBJ2-1; CDR3aa: CASSGRRSSSYNEQFF; CDR3nt: TGTGCCAGCAGTGGCCGGAGGTCGAGCTCCTACAATGAGCAGTTCTTC
d_gene: TRBD1; abundance: many; v_gene: TRBV2; j_gene: TRBJ2-2; CDR3aa: CASTSGTGVLSGGELFF; CDR3nt: TGTGCCAGTACTTCCGGGACAGGTGTCCTTAGTGGCGGGGAGCTGTTTTTT
d_gene: TRBD2; abundance: many; v_gene: TRBV10-3; j_gene: TRBJ2-5; CDR3aa: CATKLAGGQETQYF; CDR3nt: TGTGCCACCAAACTAGCGGGGGGACAAGAGACCCAGTACTTC
d_gene: -; abundance: -; v_gene: TRBV18; j_gene: TRBJ1-1; CDR3aa: CASSPPVVAMNTEAFF; CDR3nt: TGTGCCAGCTCACCACCGGTGGTGGCCATGAACACTGAAGCTTTCTTT
d_gene: -; abundance: -; v_gene: TRBV5-5; j_gene: TRBJ2-3; CDR3aa: CASSSGGGSTDTQYF; CDR3nt: TGTGCCAGCAGCTCCGGAGGGGGTAGCACAGATACGCAGTATTTT
d_gene: TRBD2; abundance: -; v_gene: TRBV5-1; j_gene: TRBJ2-1; CDR3aa: CASSTIPLAGMGGEQFF; CDR3nt: TGCGCCAGCAGCACCATCCCACTAGCGGGGATGGGAGGGGAGCAGTTCTTC
d_gene: TRBD2; abundance: -; v_gene: TRBV4-1; j_gene: TRBJ2-5; CDR3aa: CASSRQSPVAGGDETQYF; CDR3nt: TGCGCCAGCAGCCGCCAATCCCCGGTAGCGGGAGGAGATGAGACCCAGTACTTC
d_gene: -; abundance: -; v_gene: TRBV11-2; j_gene: TRBJ1-5; CDR3aa: CASAPGPGHQPQHF; CDR3nt: TGTGCCAGCGCCCCGGGCCCGGGCCATCAGCCCCAGCATTTT
d_gene: -; abundance: -; v_gene: TRBV5-1; j_gene: TRBJ2-2; CDR3aa: CASSLDQVNTGELFF; CDR3nt: TGCGCCAGCAGCTTGGACCAGGTCAACACCGGGGAGCTGTTTTTT
d_gene: -; abundance: -; v_gene: TRBV27; j_gene: TRBJ2-7; CDR3aa: CASSSGDATYEQYF; CDR3nt: TGTGCCAGCAGCTCGGGGGATGCGACCTACGAGCAGTACTTC
d_gene: -; abundance: -; v_gene: TRBV6-1; j_gene: TRBJ1-5; CDR3aa: CASSSVSNQPQHF; CDR3nt: TGTGCCAGCAGTTCCGTTAGCAATCAGCCCCAGCATTTT
d_gene: TRBD2; abundance: -; v_gene: TRBV2; j_gene: TRBJ2-1; CDR3aa: CASSEGGAGGPDNEQFF; CDR3nt: TGTGCCAGCAGTGAGGGGGGAGCGGGAGGGCCGGACAATGAGCAGTTCTTC
d_gene: TRBD2; abundance: once; v_gene: TRBV4-2; j_gene: TRBJ2-7; CDR3aa: CASSQRAAGRPFEQYF; CDR3nt: TGTGCCAGCAGCCAAAGGGCAGCGGGACGCCCTTTCGAGCAGTACTTC
d_gene: -; abundance: -; v_gene: TRBV5-4; j_gene: TRBJ2-5; CDR3aa: CASSRAARETQYF; CDR3nt: TGTGCCAGCAGCCGGGCAGCCCGAGAGACCCAGTACTTC
d_gene: -; abundance: -; v_gene: TRBV18; j_gene: TRBJ2-5; CDR3aa: CASSPEGEGSHQETQYF; CDR3nt: TGTGCCAGCTCACCAGAGGGGGAGGGATCCCACCAAGAGACCCAGTACTTC
d_gene: -; abundance: -; v_gene: TRBV19; j_gene: TRBJ2-7; CDR3aa: CASSKTGTEFYEQYF; CDR3nt: TGTGCCAGTAGTAAGACGGGGACCGAGTTCTACGAGCAGTACTTC
d_gene: TRBD2; abundance: -; v_gene: TRBV9; j_gene: TRBJ2-3; CDR3aa: CASSVGTSVNTDTQYF; CDR3nt: TGTGCCAGCAGCGTAGGGACTAGCGTAAACACAGATACGCAGTATTTT